The 31 T cell receptor beta chains below come from one sample, sequenced in a study of blood T cell repertoires in COVID-19. Sequencing used immunoSEQ multiplex PCR; TCRdb keeps in-frame clones, though not all of them. The profile covers under 70,000 clones, with around 93% appearing a single time and approximately 7% taken by the ten largest. Sequenced material: peripheral blood. The receptors here all came from a woman aged 55-75 years with active or convalescent COVID-19.

The genes are TRBV19 and TRBJ2-1; weak D call: TRBD2 (5 bases). Germline assignment: CDR1 LNHDA and CDR2 SQIVND (reference sequence). Trimming removed 11 bases from V and 3 bases from J, with 14 bases in between. The CDR3 runs to 13 residues. CDR3 protein: CASHRRDYNEQFF. CDR3 DNA sequence: TGTGCCTCACACCGCCGGGACTACAATGAGCAGTTCTTC.

The rearrangement joins TRBV6-1 to TRBJ2-6, with 8 bases that match TRBD1. CDR1 is MNHNS and CDR2 is SASEGT in the germline V gene. After removal of 0 bases from V and 3 bases from J, the junction contained 4 bases not matched to a gene. The CDR3 runs to 17 residues. The DNA for the CDR3 is TGTGCCAGCAGTGAAGCGTGGACAGGGATTGGGGCCAACGTCCTGACTTTC. It specifies CASSEAWTGIGANVLTF.

V is TRBV11-2 and J is TRBJ2-7, with TRBD2 matching over 12 bases. V dropped 3 bases and J dropped 0; count of bases not matched to a gene: 12. The CDR3 consists of 19 residues. In germline, CDR1 is SGHAT, CDR2 FQNNGV. This CDR3 reads CASSFRTAGLAGSSYEQYF. CDR3 DNA sequence: TGTGCCAGCAGCTTTAGGACCGCTGGACTAGCGGGGTCCTCCTACGAGCAGTACTTC.

The chain employs TRBV5-6 and TRBJ2-1; tentatively, D is TRBD2 (6 bases). The CDR3 runs 11 residues. Germline V gene sequence: CDR1 SGHDT, CDR2 YYEEEE. Trimming shortened V by 4 bases and J by 13 bases, and 12 bases separated the two germline ends. CDR3 sequence reads: CASSDSGTQFF. CDR3 in DNA: TGTGCCAGCAGCGATTCCGGGACTCAGTTCTTC.

V and J are TRBV10-3 and TRBJ2-3, with 8 bases that match TRBD2. Germline trimming cut 4 bases from V and 2 bases from J; bases unmatched to any gene: 11. Germline V gene lookup returns CDR1 ENHRY and CDR2 SYGVKD. The CDR3 is 17 amino acids. CDR3: CAISGLAGLADTDTQYF. CDR3 bases: TGTGCCATCAGTGGCCTAGCGGGCCTAGCGGACACAGATACGCAGTATTTT.

This sequence joins TRBV28 and TRBJ1-2; 7 nucleotides line up with TRBD1. The germline V gene encodes CDR1 MDHEN and CDR2 SYDVKM. V was clipped by 6 bases and J by 7 bases; unmatched bases: 14. This CDR3 has 15 residues. CDR3 coding DNA: TGTGCCAGCAGGGAAGCTCCAGGGGGTTTTGTTGGCTACACCTTC. Amino acids: CASREAPGGFVGYTF.

The chain couples TRBV7-2 to TRBJ1-1, with a tentative D call TRBD1 (6 bases). Per the germline V gene, CDR1 is SGHTA and CDR2 is FQGNSA. This CDR3 region has 14 residues. The V gene lost 1 base and the J gene lost 1 base, with 7 bases spanning the gap. The CDR3 is CASSLEGGNTEAFF. CDR3 DNA: TGTGCCAGCAGCTTAGAAGGGGGGAACACTGAAGCTTTCTTT.

The chain recombines TRBV5-4 with TRBJ2-5; 12 bases are a match to TRBD2. Germline CDR1 reads SGHNT; CDR2 reads YYREEE (reference sequence). Trimming cost V 4 bases and J 4 bases; bases outside gene matches: 8. CDR3 length: 16 amino acids. CDR3 sequence (DNA): TGTGCCAGCAGCCCCCGGACTAGCGGGACCAGAGAGACCCAGTACTTC. This translates into CASSPRTSGTRETQYF.

CDR3 protein: CASIAGGLAGNNEQFF. Written as DNA, the CDR3 is TGTGCCAGTATTGCCGGTGGGCTAGCGGGGAATAATGAGCAGTTCTTC. This chain connects TRBV19 to TRBJ2-1; 9 bases are a match to TRBD2. CDR1 is LNHDA and CDR2 is SQIVND in the germline V gene (reference sequence). The CDR3 has 16 residues. With 7 bases clipped from V and 7 bases from J, the junction kept 14 bases outside the gene matches.

The rearrangement links TRBV27 to TRBJ1-1; D unclear. Trimming removed 5 bases from V and 5 bases from J, with 15 bases in between. From germline, CDR1 is MNHEY and CDR2 SMNVEV (reference sequence). CDR3 length: 14 amino acids. The CDR3 bases are TGTGCCAGCAGTCCCCCGGCAGCGCTAACTGAAGCTTTCTTT. Amino acids: CASSPPAALTEAFF.

The rearrangement links TRBV28 to TRBJ1-3; the D gene is possibly TRBD1 (5 bases). V lost 2 bases and J lost 3, with 8 bases in between. CDR1 MDHEN and CDR2 SYDVKM come from the germline V gene. This CDR3 is built from 14 residues. In DNA form, the CDR3 reads TGTGCCAGCAGTTTAGCCAGGGTTGGAAACACCATATATTTT. This sequence encodes CASSLARVGNTIYF.

This chain connects TRBV5-1 to TRBJ1-1, with D perhaps matching TRBD1 (5 bases). Germline-derived CDR1 and CDR2 are SGHRS and YFSETQ. The V and J ends lost 0 bases and 3 bases respectively, with 9 bases between them. CDR3 size: 14 residues. For the CDR3, the DNA is TGCGCCAGCAGCTTGGAGGGGCCTTACACTGAAGCTTTCTTT. Its protein is CASSLEGPYTEAFF. Full variable domain (rest looked up from reference TRBV5-1 and TRBJ1-1): KAGVTQTPRYLIKTRGQQVTLSCSPISGHRSVSWYQQTPGQGLQFLFEYFSETQRNKGNFPGRFSGRQFSNSRSEMNVSTLELGDSALYLCASSLEGPYTEAFFGQGTRLTVV.

This clone was seen just once. The chain combines TRBV6-6 with TRBJ1-5; D remains unclear. V lost 10 bases to trimming and J lost 3 bases, with 13 bases between them. Germline values: CDR1 MNHNY, CDR2 SVGAGI (reference sequence). The CDR3 totals 13 residues. The CDR3 is CANQYSPNQPQHF. The CDR3 DNA follows: TGTGCCAACCAATACAGCCCCAATCAGCCCCAGCATTTT.

The gene calls are TRBV7-3 and TRBJ1-1; TRBD1 is a possible D gene (5 bases). Trimming left V 5 bases short and J 2 bases short, with 15 bases between. The CDR3 is 15 amino acids. The germline gives CDR1 SGHTA, CDR2 FQGTGA. The CDR3 DNA follows: TGTGCCAGCAGCCCGAGTCCCGGGGGAAACACTGAAGCTTTCTTT. It specifies CASSPSPGGNTEAFF.

The chain couples TRBV5-1 to TRBJ2-7; 13 nucleotides match TRBD2. CDR3 length: 15 residues. CDR1 is SGHRS and CDR2 is YFSETQ in the germline V gene. With 1 base clipped from V and 4 bases from J, the junction kept 2 bases outside the gene matches. The CDR3 DNA is TGCGCCAGCAGCTTGTCACTAGCGGGAGGGTACGAGCAGTACTTC. Translation gives CASSLSLAGGYEQYF.

V gene TRBV19 combines with J gene TRBJ1-3; D is uncertain. The CDR3 spans 13 residues. The V gene lost 7 bases and the J gene lost 0 bases, with 7 bases spanning the gap. Germline CDR1 LNHDA, CDR2 SQIVND (reference sequence). The CDR3 DNA reads TGTGCCAGTAATTGGGCCTCTGGAAACACCATATATTTT. This gives the protein CASNWASGNTIYF.

V usage is TRBV19 and J usage is TRBJ2-5; TRBD1 matches 8 bases. Germline CDR1 is LNHDA and CDR2 is SQIVND (reference sequence). The J segment lost 4 bases and the V segment lost 3 bases, leaving 4 bases of the junction unmatched. The CDR3 runs to 14 residues. The CDR3 region is CASSIATGAETQYF. The CDR3, as DNA: TGTGCCAGTAGTATCGCGACAGGGGCAGAGACCCAGTACTTC.

This clone has a handful of counts. The rearrangement joins TRBV28 to TRBJ1-6; the match to TRBD1 covers 7 bases. The CDR3 is 14 residues long. Trimming at V came to 6 bases and at J to 10 bases, leaving 9 bases not matched to a gene. Looked up from germline, CDR1 is MDHEN and CDR2 is SYDVKM. CDR3 in DNA: TGTGCCAGCAGATTTGACAGGGATCGGTCACCCCTCCACTTT. Protein product: CASRFDRDRSPLHF.

The gene calls are TRBV29-1 and TRBJ2-6; 7 bases map to TRBD2. This CDR3 comprises 14 residues. J lost 3 bases, V lost 4 bases, and 3 bases had no gene match. Germline V gene data show CDR1 as SQVTM and CDR2 as ANQGSEA. This chain's CDR3 is CSVVAGDGANVLTF. The CDR3 nucleotides read TGCAGCGTTGTTGCGGGGGATGGGGCCAACGTCCTGACTTTC.

The chain combines TRBV2 with TRBJ1-1; D perhaps matches TRBD1 (6 bases). CDR1 and CDR2 from the germline V gene are SNHLY and FYNNEI. The V gene lost 8 bases and the J gene lost 1 base, with 14 bases spanning the gap. The CDR3 is 14 amino acids. The CDR3 protein is CASWNREGNTEAFF. CDR3 in DNA: TGTGCCAGCTGGAACAGGGAGGGGAACACTGAAGCTTTCTTT.

This clone was seen just once. The genes are TRBV11-2 and TRBJ2-7; 10 bases map to TRBD1. This CDR3 spans 15 amino acids. Germline V CDR1 and CDR2: SGHAT, FQNNGV. V lost 2 bases and J lost 2; bases outside the gene matches: 3. CDR3 coding DNA: TGTGCCAGCAGCTTATGGGGGACAGGGGCCTACGAGCAGTACTTC. It encodes CASSLWGTGAYEQYF.

The genes are TRBV13 and TRBJ2-4, with TRBD1 matching over 9 bases. The V segment lost 6 bases and the J segment 1 base; nucleotides outside the gene matches: 13. This CDR3 is built from 18 residues. Germline CDR1 reads PRHDT; CDR2 reads FYEKMQ (reference sequence). Here the CDR3 reads CASSFMDRGGLAKNIQYF. The CDR3 DNA follows: TGTGCCAGCAGTTTTATGGACAGGGGTGGGCTGGCCAAAAACATTCAGTACTTC. The full variable domain, rest sourced from reference TRBV13 and TRBJ2-4, is AAGVIQSPRHLIKEKRETATLKCYPIPRHDTVYWYQQGPGQDPQFLISFYEKMQSDKGSIPDRFSAQQFSDYHSELNMSSLELGDSALYFCASSFMDRGGLAKNIQYFGAGTRLSVL.

The genes are TRBV3-1 (or the pseudogene TRBV3-2) and TRBJ2-1; D gene uncertain. The CDR3 contains 12 residues. Trimming took off 1 base at V and 9 bases at J, with 7 bases between the two ends. Germline CDR1 and CDR2: LGHDT and YNNKEL (reference sequence). The CDR3 spells CASSQVNGEQFF. The CDR3 DNA follows: TGTGCCAGCAGCCAAGTAAACGGTGAGCAGTTCTTC.

CDR3 loop: CATSDETRVQPQHF. The DNA of the CDR3 is TGTGCCACCAGTGATGAGACCAGGGTTCAGCCCCAGCATTTT. The chain is built from TRBV24-1 and TRBJ1-5, with a weak D call TRBD1 (5 bases). Germline V lookup: CDR1 KGHDR, CDR2 SFDVKD. The V and J ends lost 3 bases and 6 bases respectively, with 11 bases between them. This CDR3 contains 14 residues.

The gene calls are TRBV19 and TRBJ1-2; possible D gene TRBD1, 5 bases. The germline gives CDR1 LNHDA, CDR2 SQIVND (reference sequence). V dropped 5 bases and J dropped 3 bases, with 10 bases sitting between them. CDR3 size: 13 residues. The CDR3 is CASSLRGDYGYTF. The CDR3 DNA reads TGTGCCAGTAGTTTGCGGGGGGACTATGGCTACACCTTC.

The chain uses TRBV10-3 and TRBJ1-2, with a weak D call TRBD1 (5 bases). The length of the CDR3 is 17 residues. The germline CDR1 and CDR2 sequences are ENHRY and SYGVKD. Trimming cost V 2 bases and J 0 bases, with 16 bases left between them. In nucleotides, the CDR3 is TGTGCCATCAGTGAGCCGGACGGGGGGAATACTAACTATGGCTACACCTTC. It yields the protein CAISEPDGGNTNYGYTF.

Written as DNA, the CDR3 is TGTGCCAGCAGTCAAACAGGGTCGGGGAACACTGAAGCTTTCTTT. As protein: CASSQTGSGNTEAFF. The V and J genes are TRBV28 and TRBJ1-1; tentative D call: TRBD1 (6 bases). The CDR3 length is 15 residues. Trimming left V 5 bases short and J 1 base short, with 14 bases between. The V gene's germline CDR1 is MDHEN and CDR2 SYDVKM.

The chain joins TRBV2 to TRBJ1-3, with D possibly matching TRBD1 (5 bases). V lost 7 bases and J 7 bases, leaving 14 bases between the germline ends. CDR1 and CDR2 (germline): SNHLY, FYNNEI. This CDR3 has 13 amino acids. The DNA for the CDR3 is TGTGCCAGCAATAATCTACAGGTCAACACCATATATTTT. This sequence encodes CASNNLQVNTIYF.

The chain combines TRBV5-1 with TRBJ2-3; the match to TRBD2 covers 11 bases. CDR3 length: 18 residues. Germline values: CDR1 SGHRS, CDR2 YFSETQ. The V segment lost 0 bases and the J segment 0 bases; nucleotides outside the gene matches: 6. For the CDR3, the DNA is TGCGCCAGCAGCTTGGCACGTCGACTAGCGGGGAGCACAGATACGCAGTATTTT. It yields the protein CASSLARRLAGSTDTQYF.

The V call is TRBV28, the J call TRBJ1-5; maybe TRBD1 (5 bases). The CDR3 is made up of 16 amino acids. Germline loops: CDR1 MDHEN, CDR2 SYDVKM. V lost 2 bases, J lost 4 bases, and 15 bases lay in between. The CDR3: CASSLQGRPVNQPQHF. The CDR3 DNA follows: TGTGCCAGCAGTTTACAGGGTCGGCCCGTAAATCAGCCCCAGCATTTT.

The chain combines TRBV2 with TRBJ2-3; a weak D match, TRBD2 (5 bases). Trimming took off 7 bases at V and 4 bases at J, with 18 bases between the two ends. Germline CDR1 and CDR2: SNHLY and FYNNEI. The length of the CDR3 is 15 residues. The DNA of the CDR3 is TGTGCCAGCAAAGCGGACCGGGCGACCGCAGATACGCAGTATTTT. Amino acid sequence: CASKADRATADTQYF. Full variable domain (outside the CDR3, taken from reference TRBV2 and TRBJ2-3): EPEVTQTPSHQVTQMGQEVILRCVPISNHLYFYWYRQILGQKVEFLVSFYNNEISEKSEIFDDQFSVERPDGSNFTLKIRSTKLEDSAMYFCASKADRATADTQYFGPGTRLTVL.